This TCR beta chain emerged from a study of OX40 agonist ivuxolimab in advanced cancers. Across the whole study: Checkpoint inhibitors had been given previously to about 40% of patients. General observations from the study: Antigen specificity was not determined for the expanded peripheral T cells.

Sequencing used immunoSEQ multiplex PCR; TCRdb keeps in-frame clones, though not all of them. Among around 36,000 clones listed, roughly 80% were seen once. Concerning this clone: Its antigen remains unidentified.

The sample here was CD4+ or CD8+ T cells sorted from blood, taken in a trial of the OX40 agonist ivuxolimab. This TCR derives from an adult with an advanced solid tumor such as melanoma, head and neck, liver or kidney cancer.

The CDR3 sequence: CASSPLQGIVTDTQYF. CDR3 DNA: TGTGCCAGCTCACCGCTCCAGGGAATAGTCACAGATACGCAGTATTTT. This rearrangement joins TRBV18 to TRBJ2-3, with a tentative D call TRBD1 (5 bases). Trimming shortened V by 3 bases and J by 2 bases, and 15 bases separated the two germline ends. Germline-derived CDR1 and CDR2 are KGHSH and LQKENI. This CDR3 has 16 amino acids.